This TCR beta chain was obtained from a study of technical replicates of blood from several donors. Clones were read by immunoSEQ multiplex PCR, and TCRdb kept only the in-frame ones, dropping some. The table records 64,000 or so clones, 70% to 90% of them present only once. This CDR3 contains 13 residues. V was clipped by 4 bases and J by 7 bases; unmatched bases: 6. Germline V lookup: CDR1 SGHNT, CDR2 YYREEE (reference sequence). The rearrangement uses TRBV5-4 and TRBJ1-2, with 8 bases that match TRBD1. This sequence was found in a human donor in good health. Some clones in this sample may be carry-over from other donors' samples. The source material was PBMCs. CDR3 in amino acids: CASSQGQGRGYTF. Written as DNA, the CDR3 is TGTGCCAGCAGCCAAGGACAGGGACGTGGCTACACCTTC.